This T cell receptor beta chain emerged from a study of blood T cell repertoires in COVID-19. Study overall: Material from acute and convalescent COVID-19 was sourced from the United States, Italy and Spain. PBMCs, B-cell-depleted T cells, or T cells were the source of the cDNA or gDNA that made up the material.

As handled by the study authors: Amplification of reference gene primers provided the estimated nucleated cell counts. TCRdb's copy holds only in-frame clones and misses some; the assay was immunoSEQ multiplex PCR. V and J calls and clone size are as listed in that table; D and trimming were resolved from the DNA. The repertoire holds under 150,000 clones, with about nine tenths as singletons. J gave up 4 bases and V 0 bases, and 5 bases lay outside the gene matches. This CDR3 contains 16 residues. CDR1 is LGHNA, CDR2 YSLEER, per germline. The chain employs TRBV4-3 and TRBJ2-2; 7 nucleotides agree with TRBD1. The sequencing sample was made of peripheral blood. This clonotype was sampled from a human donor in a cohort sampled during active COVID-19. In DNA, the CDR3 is TGCGCCAGCAGCCAAGACAGGGGGATACGCACCGGGGAGCTGTTTTTT. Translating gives CASSQDRGIRTGELFF.